The rows below give T cell receptor beta chains drawn from one sample of a study of control samples from healthy donors and cancer patients. Produced via immunoSEQ multiplex PCR; TCRdb's table is partial and in-frame only. The sample includes 110,000 or so clones, about 80% of them seen just once. The sample was blood. These receptors all stem from a woman in her fifties or sixties in good health. Both conserved end residues are part of each CDR3. A D gene is named only where the DNA matches it firmly. Size values are once, few and many counts, or a class for expanded clones, and some rows have none.

V gene: TRBV7-9
D gene: NA
J gene: TRBJ2-2
clone size: NA
CDR3 protein: CASSSLQETYTGELFF
CDR3 DNA: TGTGCCAGCAGCTCCCTACAGGAGACCTACACCGGGGAGCTGTTTTTT

V gene: TRBV28
D gene: TRBD1
J gene: TRBJ2-1
clone size: NA
CDR3 protein: CASSRDSYNEQFF
CDR3 DNA: TGTGCCAGCAGCCGGGACAGCTACAATGAGCAGTTCTTC

V gene: TRBV7-2
D gene: NA
J gene: TRBJ2-3
clone size: NA
CDR3 protein: CASSLVWLATDTQYF
CDR3 DNA: TGTGCCAGCAGCTTAGTTTGGTTAGCTACAGATACGCAGTATTTT

V gene: TRBV6-6
D gene: TRBD1
J gene: TRBJ1-2
clone size: NA
CDR3 protein: CASRNGQGNSYGYTF
CDR3 DNA: TGTGCCAGCAGAAACGGACAGGGAAATTCCTATGGCTACACCTTC

V gene: TRBV24-1
D gene: TRBD1
J gene: TRBJ1-5
clone size: NA
CDR3 protein: CATSEAGGGQGGNQPQHF
CDR3 DNA: TGTGCCACCAGTGAGGCCGGGGGGGGACAGGGAGGCAATCAGCCCCAGCATTTT

V gene: TRBV7-9
D gene: NA
J gene: TRBJ2-7
clone size: NA
CDR3 protein: CASSLAGKSYEQYF
CDR3 DNA: TGTGCCAGCAGCTTGGCGGGAAAATCCTACGAGCAGTACTTC

V gene: TRBV7-8
D gene: NA
J gene: TRBJ2-2
clone size: NA
CDR3 protein: CASSPSIRTTAGELFF
CDR3 DNA: TGTGCCAGCAGCCCCTCTATAAGGACTACCGCCGGGGAGCTGTTTTTT

V gene: TRBV3-1/TRBV3-2
D gene: NA
J gene: TRBJ2-1
clone size: NA
CDR3 protein: CASSQGRSYNEQFF
CDR3 DNA: TGTGCCAGCAGCCAAGGGAGGTCCTACAATGAGCAGTTCTTC

V gene: TRBV3-1/TRBV3-2
D gene: NA
J gene: TRBJ1-1
clone size: NA
CDR3 protein: CASSQKGRVTEAFF
CDR3 DNA: TGTGCCAGCAGCCAAAAAGGGAGGGTCACTGAAGCTTTCTTT

V gene: TRBV9
D gene: NA
J gene: TRBJ2-4
clone size: NA
CDR3 protein: CASSVDIGGNIQYF
CDR3 DNA: TGTGCCAGCAGCGTAGATATAGGAGGTAATATTCAGTACTTC

V gene: TRBV5-4
D gene: NA
J gene: TRBJ1-4
clone size: NA
CDR3 protein: CASSLEVNEKLFF
CDR3 DNA: TGTGCCAGCAGCTTGGAGGTGAATGAAAAACTGTTTTTT

V gene: TRBV2
D gene: NA
J gene: TRBJ1-4
clone size: NA
CDR3 protein: CASSDRVVNEKLFF
CDR3 DNA: TGTGCCAGCAGTGACAGGGTAGTGAATGAAAAACTGTTTTTT

V gene: TRBV2
D gene: NA
J gene: TRBJ2-3
clone size: NA
CDR3 protein: CASSDAFRRTDTQYF
CDR3 DNA: TGTGCCAGCAGTGACGCGTTTAGGCGGACAGATACGCAGTATTTT

V gene: TRBV11-1
D gene: TRBD2
J gene: TRBJ2-3
clone size: NA
CDR3 protein: CASSFLGDYQYTQYF
CDR3 DNA: TGTGCCAGCAGCTTCTTAGGGGACTACCAGTATACGCAGTATTTT

V gene: TRBV11-2
D gene: NA
J gene: TRBJ1-6
clone size: NA
CDR3 protein: CASSPPKEPLHF
CDR3 DNA: TGTGCCAGCAGCCCCCCTAAAGAACCCCTCCACTTT

V gene: TRBV9
D gene: NA
J gene: TRBJ2-1
clone size: once
CDR3 protein: CASSEGASDYNEQFF
CDR3 DNA: TGTGCCAGCAGCGAGGGGGCTAGCGATTACAATGAGCAGTTCTTC

V gene: TRBV7-3
D gene: NA
J gene: TRBJ2-2
clone size: NA
CDR3 protein: CASSPNALLGGELFF
CDR3 DNA: TGTGCCAGCAGCCCGAATGCACTCCTCGGCGGGGAGCTGTTTTTT

V gene: TRBV7-9
D gene: NA
J gene: TRBJ1-1
clone size: NA
CDR3 protein: CASSGGSGVTTEAFF
CDR3 DNA: TGTGCCAGCAGCGGGGGGTCCGGGGTGACCACTGAAGCTTTCTTT

V gene: TRBV27
D gene: TRBD2
J gene: TRBJ2-7
clone size: NA
CDR3 protein: CASRTWGEGEQYF
CDR3 DNA: TGTGCCAGCAGGACCTGGGGGGAGGGGGAGCAGTACTTC

V gene: TRBV24-1
D gene: NA
J gene: TRBJ1-3
clone size: NA
CDR3 protein: CATSDSGTGNTIYF
CDR3 DNA: TGTGCCACCAGTGATTCAGGGACTGGAAACACCATATATTTT

V gene: TRBV5-1
D gene: NA
J gene: TRBJ2-2
clone size: once
CDR3 protein: CASSRNLNTGELFF
CDR3 DNA: TGCGCCAGCAGTCGGAACTTGAACACCGGGGAGCTGTTTTTT

V gene: TRBV5-4
D gene: NA
J gene: TRBJ2-7
clone size: NA
CDR3 protein: CASSYLDRPPHEQYF
CDR3 DNA: TGTGCCAGCAGCTACCTAGACAGACCGCCCCACGAGCAGTACTTC

V gene: TRBV18
D gene: NA
J gene: TRBJ2-7
clone size: NA
CDR3 protein: CASSPFTGKSSYEQYF
CDR3 DNA: TGTGCCAGCTCACCATTTACGGGGAAGAGCTCCTACGAGCAGTACTTC

V gene: TRBV7-2
D gene: NA
J gene: TRBJ1-2
clone size: NA
CDR3 protein: CASSFGWEAGGYTF
CDR3 DNA: TGTGCCAGCAGCTTCGGCTGGGAAGCGGGCGGCTACACCTTC

V gene: TRBV3-1/TRBV3-2
D gene: NA
J gene: TRBJ1-2
clone size: NA
CDR3 protein: CASSQDTPRLGYTF
CDR3 DNA: TGTGCCAGCAGCCAAGATACTCCAAGGCTGGGCTACACCTTC

V gene: TRBV7-2
D gene: TRBD1
J gene: TRBJ1-6
clone size: NA
CDR3 protein: CASSLEGQGLSPLHF
CDR3 DNA: TGTGCCAGCAGCCTGGAGGGACAGGGATTATCACCCCTCCACTTT